These T cell receptor beta chains were read from a single sample in a study of blood T cell repertoires in COVID-19. TCRdb keeps only in-frame clones here, not all; method: immunoSEQ multiplex PCR. The table records about 160,000 clones, around 85% of them present only once. Source material: peripheral blood. The receptors derive from a human donor with acute or convalescent COVID-19. The donor label of this sample is uncertain. Each CDR3 is given with its conserved first and last residue. The order of the fields is CDR3 DNA, CDR3 protein, clone size, D gene, J gene, CDR3 length, V gene. A D gene is named only where the DNA matches it firmly. Clone size, where shown, is once, few, many, or a class for clones that have expanded.

cdr3_nt: TGTGCCAGCAGCCCCCTAGACGAAGGAGCCAGGGGTGGCTACACCTTC; cdr3_aa: CASSPLDEGARGGYTF; clone_size: NA; d_call: NA; j_call: TRBJ1-2; cdr3_length: 16; v_call: TRBV7-6
cdr3_nt: TGTGCCAGCAGCTTGCAGCGGGGGGGCACTTCGTACTTC; cdr3_aa: CASSLQRGGTSYF; clone_size: NA; d_call: TRBD2; j_call: TRBJ2-4; cdr3_length: 13; v_call: TRBV11-2
cdr3_nt: TGTGCCAGTAGTCCCGGGACACTTTGGGGCAATCAGCCCCAGCATTTT; cdr3_aa: CASSPGTLWGNQPQHF; clone_size: NA; d_call: NA; j_call: TRBJ1-5; cdr3_length: 16; v_call: TRBV19
cdr3_nt: TGCGCCAGCAGCTTGGGCTCCCAGGGGCCAGAGACCCAGTACTTC; cdr3_aa: CASSLGSQGPETQYF; clone_size: NA; d_call: NA; j_call: TRBJ2-5; cdr3_length: 15; v_call: TRBV5-1
cdr3_nt: TGTGCCAGCAGTTCGACAGGGCTGGGCAATCAGCCCCAGCATTTT; cdr3_aa: CASSSTGLGNQPQHF; clone_size: once; d_call: TRBD1; j_call: TRBJ1-5; cdr3_length: 15; v_call: TRBV28
cdr3_nt: TGTGCCAGCAGCCAGGACAGATACGAGCAGTACTTC; cdr3_aa: CASSQDRYEQYF; clone_size: few; d_call: NA; j_call: TRBJ2-7; cdr3_length: 12; v_call: TRBV28
cdr3_nt: TGTGCCAGCAGTGAAAGGGACAGGGTTTTTTCACCCCTCCACTTT; cdr3_aa: CASSERDRVFSPLHF; clone_size: NA; d_call: TRBD1; j_call: TRBJ1-6; cdr3_length: 15; v_call: TRBV2
cdr3_nt: TGTGCCAGCAGTTTGAACAGACAACAGCCCCAGCATTTT; cdr3_aa: CASSLNRQQPQHF; clone_size: NA; d_call: NA; j_call: TRBJ1-5; cdr3_length: 13; v_call: TRBV27
cdr3_nt: TGTGCCAGCAGCTCGGGACAGGGGCGGGGGAACACTGAAGCTTTCTTT; cdr3_aa: CASSSGQGRGNTEAFF; clone_size: few; d_call: TRBD1; j_call: TRBJ1-1; cdr3_length: 16; v_call: TRBV11-1
cdr3_nt: TGTGCCAGCAGTTTAATGGGGGCAGGGCAGCCCCAGCATTTT; cdr3_aa: CASSLMGAGQPQHF; clone_size: few; d_call: NA; j_call: TRBJ1-5; cdr3_length: 14; v_call: TRBV27
cdr3_nt: TGTGCCAGCAGCTTAGCGTATGGGACAGGAAATTCACCCCTCCACTTT; cdr3_aa: CASSLAYGTGNSPLHF; clone_size: once; d_call: TRBD1; j_call: TRBJ1-6; cdr3_length: 16; v_call: TRBV7-2
cdr3_nt: TGTGCCAGCAGCTTTTACAGGGGGCGGCACACCGGGGAGCTGTTTTTT; cdr3_aa: CASSFYRGRHTGELFF; clone_size: NA; d_call: TRBD1; j_call: TRBJ2-2; cdr3_length: 16; v_call: TRBV7-9
cdr3_nt: TGTGCCAGCAGCTTAGTTAAACAGGGGGCGTCTGAGCAGTTCTTC; cdr3_aa: CASSLVKQGASEQFF; clone_size: NA; d_call: TRBD1; j_call: TRBJ2-1; cdr3_length: 15; v_call: TRBV7-7
cdr3_nt: TGTGCCAGCAGTTCAGCCGGACAGGGGAGGACTGAAGCTTTCTTT; cdr3_aa: CASSSAGQGRTEAFF; clone_size: NA; d_call: TRBD1; j_call: TRBJ1-1; cdr3_length: 15; v_call: TRBV6-2/TRBV6-3
cdr3_nt: TGTGCCAGCAGTTTATTCAGGGAGAACACTGAAGCTTTCTTT; cdr3_aa: CASSLFRENTEAFF; clone_size: NA; d_call: NA; j_call: TRBJ1-1; cdr3_length: 14; v_call: TRBV27
cdr3_nt: TGCGCCAGCAGCTTGGCAGGGAACTATGGCTACACCTTC; cdr3_aa: CASSLAGNYGYTF; clone_size: once; d_call: NA; j_call: TRBJ1-2; cdr3_length: 13; v_call: TRBV5-1
cdr3_nt: TGTGCCAGCAGCTTTTCAGGGGCAGAAGCTTTCTTT; cdr3_aa: CASSFSGAEAFF; clone_size: once; d_call: NA; j_call: TRBJ1-1; cdr3_length: 12; v_call: TRBV7-2
cdr3_nt: TGTGCCAGCAACCACAGGGGGGAAAATCAGCCCCAGCATTTT; cdr3_aa: CASNHRGENQPQHF; clone_size: NA; d_call: TRBD1; j_call: TRBJ1-5; cdr3_length: 14; v_call: TRBV6-5
cdr3_nt: TGCGCCAGCAGCCGTGACGGACAGAACACTGAAGCTTTCTTT; cdr3_aa: CASSRDGQNTEAFF; clone_size: NA; d_call: NA; j_call: TRBJ1-1; cdr3_length: 14; v_call: TRBV5-1
cdr3_nt: TGTGCCAGCAGCTTGTCGACAGGATCCAGCTACGAGCAGTACTTC; cdr3_aa: CASSLSTGSSYEQYF; clone_size: NA; d_call: NA; j_call: TRBJ2-7; cdr3_length: 15; v_call: TRBV11-3
cdr3_nt: TGTGCCAGCAGCTTAGCAGGGGGCTTGGGAACTAATGAAAAACTGTTTTTT; cdr3_aa: CASSLAGGLGTNEKLFF; clone_size: NA; d_call: TRBD1; j_call: TRBJ1-4; cdr3_length: 17; v_call: TRBV11-2
cdr3_nt: TGCGCCAGCAGCTTTCTTGGGGGCAGTACGAACACCGGGGAGCTGTTTTTT; cdr3_aa: CASSFLGGSTNTGELFF; clone_size: NA; d_call: NA; j_call: TRBJ2-2; cdr3_length: 17; v_call: TRBV5-1
cdr3_nt: TGTGCCAGCAGTTACTCCGGGATTGCCAACAATGAGCAGTTCTTC; cdr3_aa: CASSYSGIANNEQFF; clone_size: NA; d_call: NA; j_call: TRBJ2-1; cdr3_length: 15; v_call: TRBV6-2/TRBV6-3
cdr3_nt: TGCAGCGCGGACAGCAACACTGAAGCTTTCTTT; cdr3_aa: CSADSNTEAFF; clone_size: once; d_call: NA; j_call: TRBJ1-1; cdr3_length: 11; v_call: TRBV20-1
cdr3_nt: TGTGCCAGCAGTACCAGCGGGTCTACAGGGGCCTCTAACTATGGCTACACCTTC; cdr3_aa: CASSTSGSTGASNYGYTF; clone_size: NA; d_call: TRBD1; j_call: TRBJ1-2; cdr3_length: 18; v_call: TRBV7-9
cdr3_nt: TGTGCCAGCAGTGAATATTCCAAAACCGGGGAGCTGTTTTTT; cdr3_aa: CASSEYSKTGELFF; clone_size: few; d_call: NA; j_call: TRBJ2-2; cdr3_length: 14; v_call: TRBV25-1
cdr3_nt: TGTGCCAGCAGCTTAGGTATAGGGACAGGGAAAGGCACTGAAGCTTTCTTT; cdr3_aa: CASSLGIGTGKGTEAFF; clone_size: NA; d_call: TRBD1; j_call: TRBJ1-1; cdr3_length: 17; v_call: TRBV7-9
cdr3_nt: TGTGCCAGCAACCTGGCGGAGTATAGCAATCAGCCCCAGCATTTT; cdr3_aa: CASNLAEYSNQPQHF; clone_size: once; d_call: NA; j_call: TRBJ1-5; cdr3_length: 15; v_call: TRBV5-8
cdr3_nt: TGTGCCAGCGGGCCCAGGCAGGGTAATGAAAAACTGTTTTTT; cdr3_aa: CASGPRQGNEKLFF; clone_size: few; d_call: NA; j_call: TRBJ1-4; cdr3_length: 14; v_call: TRBV3-1/TRBV3-2
cdr3_nt: TGTGCCACCCAGGTTGGGGCCACGAGTTGGGTTGAAAAACTGTTTTTT; cdr3_aa: CATQVGATSWVEKLFF; clone_size: few; d_call: NA; j_call: TRBJ1-4; cdr3_length: 16; v_call: TRBV6-6
cdr3_nt: TGCAGCGTTGCTGGCCTCTACGAGCAGTACTTC; cdr3_aa: CSVAGLYEQYF; clone_size: NA; d_call: NA; j_call: TRBJ2-7; cdr3_length: 11; v_call: TRBV29-1
cdr3_nt: TGTGCCAGCAGCTTCCGGGACAGGTACGGGAATGAGCAGTTCTTC; cdr3_aa: CASSFRDRYGNEQFF; clone_size: NA; d_call: TRBD1; j_call: TRBJ2-1; cdr3_length: 15; v_call: TRBV5-6
cdr3_nt: TGTGCCAGCAGCTTCCTCGGGACAGGGGGATCTGGCTACACCTTC; cdr3_aa: CASSFLGTGGSGYTF; clone_size: once; d_call: TRBD1; j_call: TRBJ1-2; cdr3_length: 15; v_call: TRBV7-2
cdr3_nt: TGTGCCAGTAGCCCAGGGGCGCGGCCCGGGGAGCTGTTTTTT; cdr3_aa: CASSPGARPGELFF; clone_size: once; d_call: NA; j_call: TRBJ2-2; cdr3_length: 14; v_call: TRBV19
cdr3_nt: TGTGCCAGCAGCCATTCTTCAGGTGCCCTCTGGGCCAACGTCCTGACTTTC; cdr3_aa: CASSHSSGALWANVLTF; clone_size: many; d_call: NA; j_call: TRBJ2-6; cdr3_length: 17; v_call: TRBV14
cdr3_nt: TGTGCCAGCACCAAGGGGTACAATGAGCAGTTCTTC; cdr3_aa: CASTKGYNEQFF; clone_size: NA; d_call: NA; j_call: TRBJ2-1; cdr3_length: 12; v_call: TRBV12-3/TRBV12-4
cdr3_nt: TGTGCCAGCAGCTCTACCATAAATAGCAATCAGCCCCAGCATTTT; cdr3_aa: CASSSTINSNQPQHF; clone_size: NA; d_call: NA; j_call: TRBJ1-5; cdr3_length: 15; v_call: TRBV7-2
cdr3_nt: TGTGCCAGCTCACCCACGACAGGGAAGGGGCTTGGAAACACCATATATTTT; cdr3_aa: CASSPTTGKGLGNTIYF; clone_size: NA; d_call: TRBD1; j_call: TRBJ1-3; cdr3_length: 17; v_call: TRBV18
cdr3_nt: TGTGCCAGCAGTGCCCAGGATAGCAATCAGCCCCAGCATTTT; cdr3_aa: CASSAQDSNQPQHF; clone_size: NA; d_call: NA; j_call: TRBJ1-5; cdr3_length: 14; v_call: TRBV9
cdr3_nt: TGCGCCAGCAGCTTGGGGCCCGACTCCACCGGGGAGCTGTTTTTT; cdr3_aa: CASSLGPDSTGELFF; clone_size: NA; d_call: NA; j_call: TRBJ2-2; cdr3_length: 15; v_call: TRBV5-1
cdr3_nt: TGTGCCAGCAGCTTGAACAGGGGGCAAGGCTACACCTTC; cdr3_aa: CASSLNRGQGYTF; clone_size: NA; d_call: TRBD1; j_call: TRBJ1-2; cdr3_length: 13; v_call: TRBV5-4
cdr3_nt: TGTGCCAGCAGTTACAGCTCTATGAACACTGAAGCTTTCTTT; cdr3_aa: CASSYSSMNTEAFF; clone_size: NA; d_call: NA; j_call: TRBJ1-1; cdr3_length: 14; v_call: TRBV6-6
cdr3_nt: TGTGCCACAACACGACTAGCGGGGGAAGAGACCCAGTACTTC; cdr3_aa: CATTRLAGEETQYF; clone_size: NA; d_call: TRBD2; j_call: TRBJ2-5; cdr3_length: 14; v_call: TRBV10-3
cdr3_nt: TGTGCCAGCAGTGTGGCCGGGACAGGGCATAAGAGCGAGCAGTACTTC; cdr3_aa: CASSVAGTGHKSEQYF; clone_size: NA; d_call: TRBD1; j_call: TRBJ2-7; cdr3_length: 16; v_call: TRBV28
cdr3_nt: TGTGCCAGCAGCCAAGGCAGGGTAGTTGGAAAACTGTTTTTT; cdr3_aa: CASSQGRVVGKLFF; clone_size: NA; d_call: NA; j_call: TRBJ1-4; cdr3_length: 14; v_call: TRBV3-1/TRBV3-2
cdr3_nt: TGTGCCAGCGGCAGCGGGGGCGGTCCCTACAATGAGCAGTTCTTC; cdr3_aa: CASGSGGGPYNEQFF; clone_size: NA; d_call: TRBD2; j_call: TRBJ2-1; cdr3_length: 15; v_call: TRBV11-3
cdr3_nt: TGTGCCAGCAGCTTTGACAGCCCCTTCATGAACACTGAAGCTTTCTTT; cdr3_aa: CASSFDSPFMNTEAFF; clone_size: NA; d_call: NA; j_call: TRBJ1-1; cdr3_length: 16; v_call: TRBV7-9
cdr3_nt: TGTGCCAGCAGCCAACCAAATACACGACTTTCTGGAAACACCATATATTTT; cdr3_aa: CASSQPNTRLSGNTIYF; clone_size: NA; d_call: NA; j_call: TRBJ1-3; cdr3_length: 17; v_call: TRBV3-1/TRBV3-2
cdr3_nt: TGTGCCACCAGGGTGGGGGACAGGGTGGGTCAGCCCCAGCATTTT; cdr3_aa: CATRVGDRVGQPQHF; clone_size: few; d_call: TRBD1; j_call: TRBJ1-5; cdr3_length: 15; v_call: TRBV15
cdr3_nt: TGTGCCAGCAGCAGGGACAGGGGGTCGGACGGCTACACCTTC; cdr3_aa: CASSRDRGSDGYTF; clone_size: NA; d_call: TRBD1; j_call: TRBJ1-2; cdr3_length: 14; v_call: TRBV6-4
cdr3_nt: TGTGCCAGCAGCTTGGGGCTAGCCACCTACAATGAGCAGTTCTTC; cdr3_aa: CASSLGLATYNEQFF; clone_size: NA; d_call: NA; j_call: TRBJ2-1; cdr3_length: 15; v_call: TRBV5-6
cdr3_nt: TGTGCCAGCAGGGCTGGACAGGGTCGGAGCGGCTACACCTTC; cdr3_aa: CASRAGQGRSGYTF; clone_size: NA; d_call: TRBD1; j_call: TRBJ1-2; cdr3_length: 14; v_call: TRBV11-3
cdr3_nt: TGTGCCAGCAGCACCGGGACAGGGGATCAGCCCCAGCATTTT; cdr3_aa: CASSTGTGDQPQHF; clone_size: NA; d_call: TRBD1; j_call: TRBJ1-5; cdr3_length: 14; v_call: TRBV7-8
cdr3_nt: TGTGCCACCAGCAGAGAGCCTGCAGGGGGTCATGAAAAACTGTTTTTT; cdr3_aa: CATSREPAGGHEKLFF; clone_size: NA; d_call: TRBD1; j_call: TRBJ1-4; cdr3_length: 16; v_call: TRBV15